The rows below give T cell receptor beta chains drawn from one sample of a study of cytomegalovirus exposure and HLA in healthy donors. Measured with immunoSEQ multiplex PCR; TCRdb has only the in-frame clones, and not every one. This table holds about 150,000 clones, around three quarters found once. The sample consisted of PBMCs. These receptors were collected from a woman in her thirties or forties in good health and CMV-seronegative. The CDR3 runs from the conserved cysteine through the conserved F or W. The D gene is left open where the match is weak. Rows may omit the clone size; those that give it use once, few, many or a size class.

TRBD2	TRBJ2-7	TRBV6-5	-	CASSHAGLAFDEQYF	TGTGCCAGCAGCCACGCGGGACTAGCGTTCGACGAGCAGTACTTC
-	TRBJ2-3	TRBV5-4	-	CASSGWEHPDTDTQYF	TGTGCCAGCAGCGGGTGGGAGCACCCGGACACAGATACGCAGTATTTT
TRBD2	TRBJ2-1	TRBV19	-	CASSTTSGSYNEQFF	TGTGCCAGTAGTACGACTAGCGGCTCCTACAATGAGCAGTTCTTC
-	TRBJ1-6	TRBV11-2	-	CASSVRQTDNSPLHF	TGTGCCAGCAGCGTGCGACAGACTGATAATTCACCCCTCCACTTT
-	TRBJ2-7	TRBV27	-	CASSPNTYHEQYF	TGTGCCAGCAGTCCGAATACTTACCACGAGCAGTACTTC
TRBD2	TRBJ2-3	TRBV28	-	CASSSGGGPGDTQYF	TGTGCCAGCAGTTCGGGGGGAGGGCCGGGAGATACGCAGTATTTT
-	TRBJ1-3	TRBV7-9	once	CASSSHGDSGNTIYF	TGTGCCAGCAGCTCCCACGGGGACTCTGGAAACACCATATATTTT
TRBD1	TRBJ2-7	TRBV19	-	CASSYRSGTGPYEQYF	TGTGCCAGTAGTTACCGTTCCGGGACAGGCCCCTACGAGCAGTACTTC
-	TRBJ2-3	TRBV15	-	CATSTWGELSLLLHF	TGTGCCACCAGCACCTGGGGCGAGCTATCCCTGTTGTTGCATTTT
-	TRBJ2-5	TRBV7-9	-	CASSPLGIQETQYF	TGTGCCAGCAGCCCACTAGGGATTCAAGAGACCCAGTACTTC
TRBD2	TRBJ2-1	TRBV7-2	-	CASSLESGRRSYNEQFF	TGTGCCAGCAGCTTAGAAAGCGGGAGACGAAGCTACAATGAGCAGTTCTTC
-	TRBJ1-2	TRBV6-6	-	CASSYDTNYGYTF	TGTGCCAGCAGTTACGACACGAACTATGGCTACACCTTC
-	TRBJ1-5	TRBV7-9	-	CASSLGAGFMGYNQPQHF	TGTGCCAGCAGCTTAGGTGCAGGGTTCATGGGATACAATCAGCCCCAGCATTTT
-	TRBJ1-1	TRBV28	-	CASGTGLDTEAFF	TGTGCCAGCGGTACAGGGTTGGACACTGAAGCTTTCTTT
-	TRBJ2-3	TRBV27	-	CATWGFTGREGTSTDTQYF	TGTGCCACCTGGGGGTTCACAGGGAGGGAGGGAACTAGCACAGATACGCAGTATTTT
TRBD1	TRBJ1-2	TRBV6-5	few	CASSPPGGRGGYTF	TGTGCCAGCAGTCCCCCAGGGGGCCGGGGTGGCTACACCTTC
TRBD2	TRBJ2-1	TRBV28	-	CATTSGSLHEQFF	TGTGCGACCACTAGCGGGAGTCTTCATGAGCAGTTCTTC
-	TRBJ2-7	TRBV5-1	-	CASSHQGTEDYEQYF	TGCGCCAGCAGCCACCAGGGGACGGAGGACTACGAGCAGTACTTC
-	TRBJ1-1	TRBV6-1	-	CASSTSVSPTEAFF	TGTGCCAGCAGCACTAGTGTCAGCCCCACTGAAGCTTTCTTT
TRBD1	TRBJ2-7	TRBV2	once	CASSKSRQGGNYEQYF	TGTGCCAGCAGTAAAAGTCGACAGGGTGGAAACTACGAGCAGTACTTC
-	TRBJ1-5	TRBV4-2	-	CASSQERGRPQHF	TGTGCCAGCAGCCAGGAGCGGGGGCGGCCCCAGCATTTT
-	TRBJ2-3	TRBV4-2	-	CASSPLGLAQYF	TGTGCCAGCAGCCCCCTCGGTTTGGCGCAGTATTTT
TRBD2	TRBJ2-1	TRBV19	-	CASSTGLAGGGEQFF	TGTGCCAGTAGTACAGGGCTAGCGGGCGGCGGAGAGCAGTTCTTC
TRBD1	TRBJ1-4	TRBV7-9	-	CASSPRDRVEKLFF	TGTGCCAGCAGCCCCCGGGACAGGGTCGAAAAACTGTTTTTT
TRBD2	TRBJ2-1	TRBV12-5	-	CASGPAQGLAGGAKFF	TGTGCTAGTGGTCCCGCCCAGGGACTAGCGGGAGGGGCGAAGTTCTTC
-	TRBJ2-7	TRBV6-5	few	CASSKGHSYEQYF	TGTGCCAGCAGTAAGGGACACTCCTACGAGCAGTACTTC
TRBD1	TRBJ1-2	TRBV6-5	-	CASSYLGRGQDGYTF	TGTGCCAGCAGTTACCTCGGGAGGGGGCAGGATGGCTACACCTTC
-	TRBJ1-2	TRBV7-8	-	CASSYDSYGYTF	TGTGCCAGCAGCTACGACAGCTATGGCTACACCTTC
-	TRBJ1-5	TRBV7-9	-	CASSPGGSSNQPQHF	TGTGCCAGCAGCCCCGGGGGTAGTAGCAATCAGCCCCAGCATTTT
-	TRBJ1-3	TRBV28	-	CASSHPGLLRGGTIYF	TGTGCCAGCAGTCACCCGGGACTCCTTCGGGGTGGCACCATATATTTT
TRBD1	TRBJ1-1	TRBV18	-	CASSTGVVSTEAFF	TGTGCCAGCTCAACAGGGGTGGTTAGTACTGAAGCTTTCTTT
-	TRBJ1-6	TRBV27	-	CASSWGQTDSPLHF	TGTGCCAGCAGTTGGGGCCAAACCGACTCACCCCTCCACTTT
TRBD1	TRBJ2-3	TRBV6-6	-	CASRSGQGASTQYF	TGTGCCAGCAGGTCCGGACAGGGGGCATCTACGCAGTATTTT
TRBD1	TRBJ2-7	TRBV30	-	CAGGQGAYEQYF	TGTGCCGGGGGACAGGGGGCCTACGAGCAGTACTTC
TRBD1	TRBJ2-1	TRBV9	-	CASSVQTGAAYNEQFF	TGTGCCAGCAGCGTGCAAACAGGGGCGGCGTACAATGAGCAGTTCTTC
TRBD1	TRBJ1-2	TRBV28	once	CASSLGDREYGYTF	TGTGCCAGCAGCCTTGGGGACAGAGAGTATGGCTACACCTTC
-	TRBJ1-1	TRBV27	-	CASRREGGARAFF	TGTGCCAGCAGGCGCGAAGGTGGGGCGAGGGCTTTCTTT
TRBD1	TRBJ2-3	TRBV4-2	-	CASRDRSTDTQYF	TGTGCCAGCCGGGACAGGAGCACAGATACGCAGTATTTT
TRBD1	TRBJ1-2	TRBV5-1	-	CASSYGTAYGYTF	TGCGCCAGCAGTTACGGGACAGCCTATGGCTACACCTTC
TRBD1	TRBJ2-3	TRBV4-1	-	CASSHVQGSLGTF	TGCGCCAGCAGCCATGTACAGGGGTCTCTCGGGACTTTT
TRBD2	TRBJ2-1	TRBV6-1	-	CASSSGLAGKDEQFF	TGTGCCAGCAGTTCGGGACTAGCGGGAAAGGATGAGCAGTTCTTC
-	TRBJ1-3	TRBV5-1	-	CASSLGTGLAGNTIYF	TGCGCCAGCAGCTTGGGTACAGGGCTAGCAGGAAACACCATATATTTT